This T cell receptor beta chain was observed in a study of breast tumors, draining lymph nodes, adjacent tissues. The study, taken as a whole, reports: Tumor repertoires ranked between lymph nodes and nontumor tissue in diversity, with V and J gene preferences. Findings are consistent with lymph node origin and intratumoral expansion of most tumor T cells. Tumor and nontumor repertoires were significantly more similar in luminal-like than in basal-like breast cancer.

Samples came from axillary lymph nodes draining the breast cancer. A note on this clonotype: Its antigen is not known. The conserved phenylalanine or tryptophan normally closing the CDR3 is absent here, so this likely arose from a read error.

Each CDR3 protein is one row after TCRdb ran MiXCR on the multiplex PCR reads. Of about 200,000 distinct CDR3 sequences detected, under 40% appear once; the ten largest clones hold roughly 3.5%. Trimming left V 1 base short and J 3 bases short, with 13 bases between. The CDR3 has 15 residues. CDR1 and CDR2 (germline): DFQATT, SNEGSKA (reference sequence). Source material: axillary lymph node tissue. V gene TRBV20-1 combines with J gene TRBJ1-5, with TRBD1 as a possible D gene (5 bases). This TCR came from a female donor with breast cancer. Some clones in this sample may be carry-over from other donors' samples. The CDR3 DNA is TGCAGTGCTAGAGGCTCGGGACGGGACAATCAGCCCCAGCATGGT. As protein: CSARGSGRDNQPQHG.